This TCR beta chain was captured by sequencing in a study of beta chain features in type 1 diabetes (dated by TCRdb to about 2018). At the level of the whole study: Mean age, gender distribution, total cell number and subset yield did not differ between patients and healthy donors. Across all samples, about 110 million sorted cells were examined, and cell number per subset correlated strongly with RNA yield. The study compared the TCRB repertoires of sorted circulating CD4+ T cell subsets in recently diagnosed type 1 diabetes patients with those in matched healthy donors. Whereas all 30 or so donors provided naive and central memory subsets, regulatory and stem cell-like memory subsets were isolated from just 8 patients and roughly eight healthy donors.

Each donor gave one peripheral blood draw, approximately 110 mL on average, collected into heparinised tubes. Using a panel that included CD45RO, CCR7, CD25, CD127, CD95 and CD27, naive, central memory, regulatory and stem cell-like memory CD4+ T cells were sorted on a BD FACSAria II. All sorted populations exceeded 98% purity. PBMCs were isolated right away by Lymphoprep density gradient centrifugation and were stained directly, without culture. So that batch effects would be minimized, each experiment stained and sorted samples in pairs, pairing one healthy donor with one patient. The High Capacity cDNA Reverse Transcription Kit was used to reverse transcribe all of the isolated RNA, meaning that expressed TCRB transcripts were what got sequenced. Deep immunoSEQ sequencing was applied to naive, central memory and regulatory T cell samples, giving an average of around 4 million total reads per sample. Sorted cells were lysed in RLT buffer, and RNA was extracted using DNase-treated RNeasy Micro or Mini kits according to cell number. Each cell subset was processed on its own to prevent cross-contamination, while patient and healthy donor samples were processed together. TCRB sequences were amplified from cDNA with the immunoSEQ multiplex PCR, producing 87-bp fragments spanning the CDR3 region. Sequencing of the amplicons was done on the Illumina HiSeq platform. The published analysis was carried out like this. PCR bias was corrected computationally using synthetic template baselines, and reads within Hamming distance 2 were collapsed, with unmergeable singletons discarded. By aligning reads against IMGT, V, D and J genes, CDR3 length, and insertions or deletions at six rearrangement sites were assigned. Within each subset, clonotype counts were normalized to sorted cell number, after which true diversity and Gini coefficients were computed with the tcR R package. Repertoire sharing was quantified using the overlap coefficient calculated on TCRB nucleotide sequences. Out-of-frame TCRB sequences from naive cells were analyzed as a proxy for the pre-selection repertoire. TCRdb obtained this table from immuneACCESS and retained in-frame rearrangements with V and J assigned. These tables miss some clones; where compared with another copy, unresolved V genes account for less than half of the shortfall, and the remainder is unexplained. V and J calls and clone size are those listed in that table; D and trimming were worked out from the DNA. For this sample the table gives 640,000 or so clones, of which roughly 13% were detected only once. 0.035% to 0.04% of the sample goes to the ten largest clones.

The CDR3 covers 15 residues, taking in both the cysteine and the phenylalanine. Only the CDR3 portion is preserved as DNA: 45 bases, with reading frame beginning at the first base. V and J are truncated by 0 bases and 3 bases respectively, leaving an intervening sequence of 14 bases. In the germline V gene (reference sequence), CDR1 corresponds to GTSNPN and CDR2 to SVGIG. The investigation overall reported the following: Because cDNA was sequenced instead of genomic DNA, highly expressing activated cells could be over-represented, though the groups showed no difference in activation or CD3 levels. Because small numbers of individuals were included in the HLA sub-analyses, any influence of HLA type on TCRB rearrangement was left unresolved. Naive, central memory and regulatory TCRB repertoires appeared to be more alike among patients than among healthy donors. At VDJ recombination sites, patients with type 1 diabetes made fewer insertions and deleted more nucleotides, a pattern implying thymic rearrangement abnormalities. Shorter templates might have been favored by PCR, but patient and control samples were amplified and corrected together, so both groups would have been affected equally by any skew. Type 1 diabetes patients showed a moderate but significant shortening of TCRB CDR3 length in all four CD4+ subsets.

In regard to this clone: The antigen this receptor binds is unknown. No clone much larger than this one lies a single base away; base qualities are absent.

The receptor was isolated from a man younger than 35 with type 1 diabetes. Here the chain combines TRBV30 and TRBJ1-1; the D gene identity is not certain. The sequencing sample was made of naive CD4+ T cells from blood. In the paper's terms, the cell subset or site label means: true naive CD4+ T cells. The CDR3 reads CAWSVSSRRYTEAFF. The DNA is as follows: TGTGCCTGGAGTGTCTCGTCCAGACGCTACACTGAAGCTTTCTTT.